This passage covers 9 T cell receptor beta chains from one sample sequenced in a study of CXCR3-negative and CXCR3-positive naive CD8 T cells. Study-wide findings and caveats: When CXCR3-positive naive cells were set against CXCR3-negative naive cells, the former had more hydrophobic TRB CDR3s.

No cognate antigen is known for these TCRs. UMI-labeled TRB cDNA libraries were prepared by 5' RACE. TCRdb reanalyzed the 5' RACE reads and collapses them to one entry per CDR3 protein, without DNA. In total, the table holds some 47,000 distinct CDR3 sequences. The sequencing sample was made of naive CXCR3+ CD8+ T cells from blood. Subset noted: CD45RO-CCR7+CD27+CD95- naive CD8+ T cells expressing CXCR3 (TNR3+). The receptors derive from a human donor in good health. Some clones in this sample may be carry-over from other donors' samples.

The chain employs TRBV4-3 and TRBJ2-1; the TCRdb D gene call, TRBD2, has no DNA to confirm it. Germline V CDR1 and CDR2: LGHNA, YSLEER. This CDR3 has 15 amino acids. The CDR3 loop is CASSLGLAGYNEQFF.

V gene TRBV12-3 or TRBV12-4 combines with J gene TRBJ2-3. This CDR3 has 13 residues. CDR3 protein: CASSSGWMDTQYF.

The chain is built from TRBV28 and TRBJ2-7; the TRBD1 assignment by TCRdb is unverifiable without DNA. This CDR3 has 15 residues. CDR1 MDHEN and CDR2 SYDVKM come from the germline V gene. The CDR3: CASSATWGGSYEQYF.

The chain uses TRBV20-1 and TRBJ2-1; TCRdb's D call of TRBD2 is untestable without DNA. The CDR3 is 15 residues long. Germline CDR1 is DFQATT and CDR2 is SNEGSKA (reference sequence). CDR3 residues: CSARDVAGGWNEQFF.

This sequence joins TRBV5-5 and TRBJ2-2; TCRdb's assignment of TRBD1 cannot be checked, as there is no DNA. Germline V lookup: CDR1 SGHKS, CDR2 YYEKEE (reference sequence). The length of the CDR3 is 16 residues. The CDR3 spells CASSSGGGLLTGELFF.

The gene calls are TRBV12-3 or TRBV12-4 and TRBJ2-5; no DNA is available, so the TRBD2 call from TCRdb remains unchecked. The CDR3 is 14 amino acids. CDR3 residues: CASRPSGDEETQYF.

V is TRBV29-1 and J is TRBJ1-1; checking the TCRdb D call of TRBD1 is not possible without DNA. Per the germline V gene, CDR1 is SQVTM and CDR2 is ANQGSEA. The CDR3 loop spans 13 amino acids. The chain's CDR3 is CSATGWGNTEAFF.

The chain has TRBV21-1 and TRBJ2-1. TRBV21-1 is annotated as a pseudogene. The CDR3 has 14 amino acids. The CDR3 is CASQRGSSYNEQFF.

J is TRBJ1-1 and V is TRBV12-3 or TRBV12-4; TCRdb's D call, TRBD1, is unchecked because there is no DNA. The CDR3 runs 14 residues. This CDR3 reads CASSFQGTNTEAFF.